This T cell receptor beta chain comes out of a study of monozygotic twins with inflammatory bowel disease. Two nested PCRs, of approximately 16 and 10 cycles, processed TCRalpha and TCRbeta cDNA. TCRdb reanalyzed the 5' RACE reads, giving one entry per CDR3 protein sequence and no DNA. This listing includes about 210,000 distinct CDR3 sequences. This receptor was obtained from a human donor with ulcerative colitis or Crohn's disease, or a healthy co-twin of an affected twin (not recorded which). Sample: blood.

The CDR3 loop reads CASSLDTEAFF. V usage is TRBV12-3 or TRBV12-4 and J usage is TRBJ1-1. The CDR3 loop spans 11 amino acids.